The T cell receptor beta chain described here comes from a study of beta chain features in type 1 diabetes. Whole-study results and caveats: In these data, an HLA type influence on TCRB rearrangement remained unresolved. Researchers report that Type 1 diabetes patients had moderately but significantly shorter TCRB CDR3s across all four CD4+ subsets.

As to this clone: Its cognate antigen is unknown. Other DNA variants within this sample encode the same CDR3.

Reverse transcription of all isolated RNA meant that expressed TCRB transcripts were sequenced. Assay: immunoSEQ multiplex PCR; the TCRdb copy retains only in-frame clones and omits some. The table lists some 190,000 clones, less than 10% of them singletons, with roughly 0.46% in the top ten. Blood was drawn once from each donor into heparinised tubes. The draws averaged about 120 mL. What was sequenced was central memory CD4+ T cells from blood. This receptor was obtained from a young man with type 1 diabetes.

CDR3 residues: CASSLTGYNEQFF. As DNA, the CDR3 is TGTGCCAGCAGTTTAACAGGCTACAATGAGCAGTTCTTC. The V and J genes are TRBV27 and TRBJ2-1; a weak D match, TRBD1 (5 bases). Germline CDR1 and CDR2: MNHEY and SMNVEV (reference sequence). The CDR3 sequence is 13 residues long. V lost 2 bases and J lost 3, with 5 bases in between.